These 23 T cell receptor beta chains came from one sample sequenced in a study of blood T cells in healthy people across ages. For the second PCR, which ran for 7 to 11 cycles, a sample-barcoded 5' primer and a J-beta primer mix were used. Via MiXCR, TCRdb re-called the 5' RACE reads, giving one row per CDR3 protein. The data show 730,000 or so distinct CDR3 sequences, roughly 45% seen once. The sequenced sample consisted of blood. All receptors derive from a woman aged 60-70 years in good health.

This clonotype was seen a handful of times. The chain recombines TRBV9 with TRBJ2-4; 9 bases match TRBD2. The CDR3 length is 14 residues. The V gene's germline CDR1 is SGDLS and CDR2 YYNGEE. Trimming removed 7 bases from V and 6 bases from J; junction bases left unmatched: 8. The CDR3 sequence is CASAGGLRGNIQYF. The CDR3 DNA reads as TGTGCCAGCGCGGGGGGGCTCCGGGGAAACATTCAGTACTTC.

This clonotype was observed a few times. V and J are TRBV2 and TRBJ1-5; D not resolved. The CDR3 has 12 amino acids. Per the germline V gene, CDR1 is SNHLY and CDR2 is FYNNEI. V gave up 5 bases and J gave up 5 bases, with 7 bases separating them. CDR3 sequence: CASSSADQPQHF. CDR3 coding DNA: TGTGCCAGCAGTTCAGCAGATCAGCCCCAGCATTTT.

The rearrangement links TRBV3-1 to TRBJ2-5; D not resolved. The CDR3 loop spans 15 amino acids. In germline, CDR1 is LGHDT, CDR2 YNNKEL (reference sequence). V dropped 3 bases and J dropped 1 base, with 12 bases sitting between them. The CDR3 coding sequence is TGTGCCAGCAGCCAGATCGGCGGACCCCAAGAGACCCAGTACTTC. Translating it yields CASSQIGGPQETQYF.

The chain's CDR3 is CASSVGADSYNEQYF. For the CDR3, the DNA is TGTGCCAGCAGCGTAGGCGCGGACTCCTACAATGAGCAGTACTTC. The chain combines TRBV9 with TRBJ2-1; possible D gene TRBD2, 5 bases. TRBJ2-7 matches the DNA end more closely, so the J call is doubtful. This CDR3 has 15 amino acids. Germline loops: CDR1 SGDLS, CDR2 YYNGEE.

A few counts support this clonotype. CDR3 amino acids: CASSVDEREGYNEQYF. DNA of the CDR3: TGTGCCAGCAGCGTAGATGAGCGGGAGGGGTACAATGAGCAGTACTTC. J is TRBJ2-1 and V is TRBV9, with TRBD2 identical over 10 bases. The J call is in doubt because the DNA end fits TRBJ2-7 better. There are 16 residues in the CDR3. The germline CDR1 and CDR2 sequences are SGDLS and YYNGEE.

The CDR3: CASSQEVVGGGAVGTQYF. CDR3 bases: TGCGCCAGCAGCCAAGAGGTCGTAGGCGGGGGGGCAGTTGGGACCCAGTACTTC. V is TRBV4-1 and J is TRBJ2-5, with 9 bases matching TRBD2. Looked up from germline, CDR1 is MGHRA and CDR2 is YSYEKL. The CDR3 runs to 18 residues. Trimming at V came to 0 bases and at J to 7 bases, leaving 15 bases not matched to a gene.

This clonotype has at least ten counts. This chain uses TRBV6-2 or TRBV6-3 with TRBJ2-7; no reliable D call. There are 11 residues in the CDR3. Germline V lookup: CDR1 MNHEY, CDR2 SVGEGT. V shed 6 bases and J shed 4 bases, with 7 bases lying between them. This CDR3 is CASSVRYEQYF. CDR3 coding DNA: TGTGCCAGCAGCGTTCGATACGAGCAGTACTTC.

CDR3 amino acids: CASSQDVRQGIIRGYTF. The CDR3 nucleotides read TGTGCCAGCAGCCAAGATGTAAGACAGGGCATCATCCGTGGCTACACCTTC. V gene TRBV4-2 combines with J gene TRBJ1-2, with 7 bases matching TRBD1. V dropped 0 bases and J dropped 7; count of bases not matched to a gene: 14. Germline V gives CDR1 LGHNA, CDR2 YNFKEQ. The CDR3 length is 17 residues.

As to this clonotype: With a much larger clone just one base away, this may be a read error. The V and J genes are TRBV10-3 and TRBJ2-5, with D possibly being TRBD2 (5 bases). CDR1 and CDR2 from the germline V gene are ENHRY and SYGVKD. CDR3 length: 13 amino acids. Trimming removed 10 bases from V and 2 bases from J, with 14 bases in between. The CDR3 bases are TGTGCCAGCGGGCCCATGTGGCAAGAGACCCAGTACTTC. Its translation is CASGPMWQETQYF.

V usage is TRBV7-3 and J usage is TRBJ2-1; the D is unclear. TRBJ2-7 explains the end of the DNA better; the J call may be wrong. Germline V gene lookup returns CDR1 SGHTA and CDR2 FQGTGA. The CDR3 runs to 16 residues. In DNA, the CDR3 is TGTGCCAGCAGCTTACCGAGACGGAGCTCCTACAATGAGCAGTACTTC. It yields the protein CASSLPRRSSYNEQYF.

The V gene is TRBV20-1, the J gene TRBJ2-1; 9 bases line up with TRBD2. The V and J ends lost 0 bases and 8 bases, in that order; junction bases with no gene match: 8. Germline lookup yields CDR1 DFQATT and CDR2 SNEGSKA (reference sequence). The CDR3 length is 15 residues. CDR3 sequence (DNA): TGCAGTGCTAGAGATTCAGGCGGGAGGGCCTATGAGCAGTTCTTC. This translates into CSARDSGGRAYEQFF.

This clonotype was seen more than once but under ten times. CDR3 in amino acids: CASSKTSGAYNEQFF. In nucleotides, the CDR3 is TGTGCCAGCAGCAAGACTAGCGGAGCGTACAATGAGCAGTTCTTC. The chain has TRBV12-3 or TRBV12-4 and TRBJ2-1; 9 bases agree with TRBD2. V lost 6 bases, J lost 4 bases, and 7 bases stayed unmatched. CDR3 length: 15 residues.

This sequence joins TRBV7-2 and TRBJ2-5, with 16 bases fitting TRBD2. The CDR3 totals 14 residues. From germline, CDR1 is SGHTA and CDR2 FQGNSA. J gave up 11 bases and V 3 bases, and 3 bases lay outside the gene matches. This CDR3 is CASSFGTSGGEQYF. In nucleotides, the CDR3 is TGTGCCAGCAGCTTTGGGACTAGCGGGGGGGAGCAGTACTTC.

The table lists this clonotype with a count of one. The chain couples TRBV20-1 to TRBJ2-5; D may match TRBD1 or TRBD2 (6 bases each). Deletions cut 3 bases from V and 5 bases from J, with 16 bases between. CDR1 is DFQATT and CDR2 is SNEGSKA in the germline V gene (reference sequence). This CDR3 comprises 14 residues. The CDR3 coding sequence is TGCAGTGCTAGCTTTTCGGGGGCGGTGGAGACCCAGTACTTC. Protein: CSASFSGAVETQYF.

CDR3 sequence reads: CASSTNTLGEQYF. The CDR3 DNA sequence: TGTGCCAGCAGTACCAATACTCTGGGCGAGCAGTACTTC. The chain combines TRBV6-1 with TRBJ2-7; no clear D gene. Trimming cost V 5 bases and J 6 bases, with 14 bases left between them. CDR1 and CDR2 from the germline V gene are MNHNS and SASEGT. The CDR3 totals 13 residues.

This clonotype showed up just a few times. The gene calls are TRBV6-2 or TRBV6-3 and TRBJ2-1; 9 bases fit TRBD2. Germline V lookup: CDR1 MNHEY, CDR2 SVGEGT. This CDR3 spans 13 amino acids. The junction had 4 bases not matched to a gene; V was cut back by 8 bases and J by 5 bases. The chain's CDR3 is CASRSSGNNEQFF. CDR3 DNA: TGTGCCAGCCGGTCTAGCGGGAACAATGAGCAGTTCTTC.

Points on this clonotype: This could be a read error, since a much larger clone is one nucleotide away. For the CDR3, the DNA is TGCAGCATTGAAGCGGGAGGGCCCACAGATACGCAGTATTTT. Translated: CSIEAGGPTDTQYF. J is TRBJ2-3 and V is TRBV29-1, with 10 bases aligning to TRBD2. The V gene's germline CDR1 is SQVTM and CDR2 ANQGSEA. CDR3 length: 14 residues.

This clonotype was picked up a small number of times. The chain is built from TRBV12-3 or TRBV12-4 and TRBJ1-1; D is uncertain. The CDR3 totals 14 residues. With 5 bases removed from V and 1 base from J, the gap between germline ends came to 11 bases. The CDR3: CASSVDGTNTEAFF. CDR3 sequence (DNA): TGTGCCAGCAGTGTGGACGGTACGAACACTGAAGCTTTCTTT.

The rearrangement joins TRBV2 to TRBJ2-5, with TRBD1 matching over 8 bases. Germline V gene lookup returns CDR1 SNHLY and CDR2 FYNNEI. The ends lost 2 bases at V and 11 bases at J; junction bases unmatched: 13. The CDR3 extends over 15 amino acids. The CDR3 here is CASSEPGQVKWEQYF. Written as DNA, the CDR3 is TGTGCCAGCAGTGAACCGGGACAGGTGAAGTGGGAGCAGTACTTC. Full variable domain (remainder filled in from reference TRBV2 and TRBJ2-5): EPEVTQTPSHQVTQMGQEVILRCVPISNHLYFYWYRQILGQKVEFLVSFYNNEISEKSEIFDDQFSVERPDGSNFTLKIRSTKLEDSAMYFCASSEPGQVKWEQYFGPGTRLLVL.

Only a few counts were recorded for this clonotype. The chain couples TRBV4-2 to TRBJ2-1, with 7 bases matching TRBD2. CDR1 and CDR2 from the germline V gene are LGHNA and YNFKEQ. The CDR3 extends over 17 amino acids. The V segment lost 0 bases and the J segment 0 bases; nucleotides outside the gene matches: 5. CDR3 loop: CASSQDLGGSSYNEQFF. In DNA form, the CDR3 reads TGTGCCAGCAGCCAAGATTTGGGCGGGAGCTCCTACAATGAGCAGTTCTTC.

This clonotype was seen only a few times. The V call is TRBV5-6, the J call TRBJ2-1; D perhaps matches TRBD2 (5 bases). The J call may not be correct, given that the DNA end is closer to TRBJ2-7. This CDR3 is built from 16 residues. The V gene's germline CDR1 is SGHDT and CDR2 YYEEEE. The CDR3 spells CASSLFWESSYNEQYF. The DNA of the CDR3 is TGTGCCAGCAGCTTGTTCTGGGAGAGCTCCTACAATGAGCAGTACTTC.

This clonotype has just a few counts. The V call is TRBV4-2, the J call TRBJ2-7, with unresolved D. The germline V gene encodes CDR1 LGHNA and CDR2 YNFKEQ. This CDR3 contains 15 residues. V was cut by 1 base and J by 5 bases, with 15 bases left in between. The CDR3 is CASSQASGWGNEQYF. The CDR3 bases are TGTGCCAGCAGCCAAGCTTCTGGGTGGGGAAACGAGCAGTACTTC.

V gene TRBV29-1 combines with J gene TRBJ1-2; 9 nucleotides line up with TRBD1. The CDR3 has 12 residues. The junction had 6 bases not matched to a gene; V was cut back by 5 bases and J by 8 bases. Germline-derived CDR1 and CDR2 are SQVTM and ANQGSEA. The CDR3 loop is CSVPGQGGGYTF. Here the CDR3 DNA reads TGCAGCGTTCCGGGACAGGGTGGCGGCTACACCTTC.